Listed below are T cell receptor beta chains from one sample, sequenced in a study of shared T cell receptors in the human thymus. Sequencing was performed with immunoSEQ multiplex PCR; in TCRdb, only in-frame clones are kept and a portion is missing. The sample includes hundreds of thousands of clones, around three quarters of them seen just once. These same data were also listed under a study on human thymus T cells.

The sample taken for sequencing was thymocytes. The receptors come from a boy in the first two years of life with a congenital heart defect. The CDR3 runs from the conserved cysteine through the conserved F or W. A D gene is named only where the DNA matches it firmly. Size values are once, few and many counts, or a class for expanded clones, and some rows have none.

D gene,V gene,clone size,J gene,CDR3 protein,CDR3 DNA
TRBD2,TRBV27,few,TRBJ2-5,CASSRRLALYQETQYF,TGTGCCAGCAGCCGAAGACTAGCGCTGTACCAAGAGACCCAGTACTTC
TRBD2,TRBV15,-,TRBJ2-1,CATTGREGNEQFF,TGTGCCACCACGGGGCGGGAGGGTAATGAGCAGTTCTTC
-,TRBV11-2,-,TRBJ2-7,CASSLYQFPYEQYF,TGTGCCAGCAGCTTGTACCAGTTCCCCTACGAGCAGTACTTC
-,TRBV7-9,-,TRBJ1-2,CASSLGRAPLGLDGYTF,TGTGCCAGCAGCTTAGGCAGGGCCCCTTTAGGTTTGGACGGCTACACCTTC
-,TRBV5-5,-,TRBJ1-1,CASSGTPNTEAFF,TGTGCCAGCAGCGGTACACCGAACACTGAAGCTTTCTTT
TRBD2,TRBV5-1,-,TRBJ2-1,CASSLEREGPNEQFF,TGCGCCAGCAGCCTAGAGCGGGAGGGCCCCAATGAGCAGTTCTTC
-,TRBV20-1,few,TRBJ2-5,CSPFQGETQYF,TGCAGTCCTTTTCAGGGAGAGACCCAGTACTTC
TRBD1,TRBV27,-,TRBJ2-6,CARSTGGLSGANVLTF,TGTGCCAGGTCGACAGGGGGGCTCTCTGGGGCCAACGTCCTGACTTTC
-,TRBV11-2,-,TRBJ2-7,CASSLDLGGTYEQYF,TGTGCCAGCAGCTTAGATCTTGGCGGGACGTACGAGCAGTACTTC
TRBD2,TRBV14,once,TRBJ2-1,CASSQDRPSGRYEQFF,TGTGCCAGCAGCCAAGATAGGCCTAGCGGGAGATATGAGCAGTTCTTC
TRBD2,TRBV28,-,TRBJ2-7,CASSLFPLAGFHEQYF,TGTGCCAGCAGTTTATTCCCGCTAGCGGGATTCCACGAGCAGTACTTC
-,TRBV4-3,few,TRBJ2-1,CASSPRDYRFYNEQFF,TGCGCCAGCAGCCCTCGTGACTACCGCTTCTACAATGAGCAGTTCTTC
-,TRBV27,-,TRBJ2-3,CASSPREAPTDTQYF,TGTGCCAGCAGTCCCCGGGAAGCGCCCACAGATACGCAGTATTTT
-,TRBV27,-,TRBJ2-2,CASSPAEEGANTGELFF,TGTGCCAGCAGTCCAGCCGAAGAGGGCGCGAACACCGGGGAGCTGTTTTTT
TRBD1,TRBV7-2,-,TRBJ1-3,CASSLDSGGQGSGNTIYF,TGTGCCAGCAGCTTAGACTCGGGGGGACAGGGGTCTGGAAACACCATATATTTT
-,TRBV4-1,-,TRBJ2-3,CASSQDRRRQSTDTQYF,TGCGCCAGCAGCCAAGATAGGAGGCGACAAAGCACAGATACGCAGTATTTT
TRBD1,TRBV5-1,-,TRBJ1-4,CASSLQGGVIPGPINEKLFF,TGCGCCAGCAGCTTACAAGGGGGCGTTATCCCTGGGCCTATTAATGAAAAACTGTTTTTT
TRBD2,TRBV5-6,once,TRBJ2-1,CASNPETSGFYNEQFF,TGTGCCAGCAACCCTGAGACTAGCGGGTTCTACAATGAGCAGTTCTTC
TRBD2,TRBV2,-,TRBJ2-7,CASSEAIIAGAYEQYF,TGTGCCAGCAGTGAAGCAATAATAGCGGGAGCCTACGAGCAGTACTTC
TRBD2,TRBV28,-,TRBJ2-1,CASTRLAEYNEQFF,TGTGCCAGCACCCGACTAGCGGAGTACAATGAGCAGTTCTTC
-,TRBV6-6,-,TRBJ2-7,CASSYPGQDSYEQYF,TGTGCCAGCAGTTACCCCGGACAAGATTCCTACGAGCAGTACTTC
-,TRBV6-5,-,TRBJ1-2,CASSPTGMVLSGYTF,TGTGCCAGCAGCCCTACGGGTATGGTCTTGAGCGGCTACACCTTC
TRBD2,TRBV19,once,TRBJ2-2,CASRAGTRATGELFF,TGTGCCAGTAGAGCCGGGACTAGAGCCACCGGGGAGCTGTTTTTT
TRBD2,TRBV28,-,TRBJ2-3,CASSPKSGRARVTQYF,TGTGCCAGCAGCCCCAAAAGCGGGAGGGCCAGGGTTACGCAGTATTTT